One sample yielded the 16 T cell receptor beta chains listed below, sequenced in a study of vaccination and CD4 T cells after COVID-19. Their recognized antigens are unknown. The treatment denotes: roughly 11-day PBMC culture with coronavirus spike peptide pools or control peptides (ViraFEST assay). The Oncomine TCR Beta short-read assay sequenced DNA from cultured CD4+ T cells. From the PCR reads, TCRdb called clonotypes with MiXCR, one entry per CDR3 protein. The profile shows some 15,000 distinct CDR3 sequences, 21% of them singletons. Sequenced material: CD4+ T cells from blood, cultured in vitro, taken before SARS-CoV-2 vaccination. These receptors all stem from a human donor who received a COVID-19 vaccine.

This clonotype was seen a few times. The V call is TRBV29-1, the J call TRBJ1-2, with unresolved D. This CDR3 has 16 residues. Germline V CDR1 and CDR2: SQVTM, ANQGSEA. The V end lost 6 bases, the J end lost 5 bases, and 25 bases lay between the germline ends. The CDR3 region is CSVKDLGRPSIYGYTF. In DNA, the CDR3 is TGCAGCGTAAAAGACCTAGGCAGGCCGAGTATTTATGGCTACACCTTC.

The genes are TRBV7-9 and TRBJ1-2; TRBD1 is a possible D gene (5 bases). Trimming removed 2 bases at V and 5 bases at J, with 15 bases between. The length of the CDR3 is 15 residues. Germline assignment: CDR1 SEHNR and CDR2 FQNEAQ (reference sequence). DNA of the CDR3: TGTGCCAGCAGCTTACCGGGGACGTTGAAGTATGGCTACACCTTC. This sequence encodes CASSLPGTLKYGYTF.

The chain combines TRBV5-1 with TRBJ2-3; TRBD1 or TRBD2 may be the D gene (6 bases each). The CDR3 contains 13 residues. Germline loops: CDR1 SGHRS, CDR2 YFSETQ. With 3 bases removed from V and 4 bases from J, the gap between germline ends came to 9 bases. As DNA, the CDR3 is TGCGCCAGCAGCTGGGGGGCCGCAGATACGCAGTATTTT. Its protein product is CASSWGAADTQYF.

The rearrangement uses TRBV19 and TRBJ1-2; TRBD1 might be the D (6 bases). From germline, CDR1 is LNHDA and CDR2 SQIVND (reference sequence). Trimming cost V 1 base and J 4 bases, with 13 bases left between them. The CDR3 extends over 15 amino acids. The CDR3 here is CASSIGGGFGYGYTF. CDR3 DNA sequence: TGTGCCAGTAGTATAGGAGGGGGATTCGGCTATGGCTACACCTTC.

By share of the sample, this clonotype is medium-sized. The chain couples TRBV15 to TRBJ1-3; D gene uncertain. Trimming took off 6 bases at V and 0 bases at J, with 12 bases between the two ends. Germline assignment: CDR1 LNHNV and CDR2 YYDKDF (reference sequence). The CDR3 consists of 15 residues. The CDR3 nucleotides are TGTGCCACCAGACGGTCTCGTAGCTCTGGAAACACCATATATTTT. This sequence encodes CATRRSRSSGNTIYF.

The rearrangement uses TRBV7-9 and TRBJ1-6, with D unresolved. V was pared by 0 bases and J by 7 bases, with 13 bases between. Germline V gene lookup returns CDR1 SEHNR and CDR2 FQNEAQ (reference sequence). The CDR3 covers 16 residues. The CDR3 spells CASSLATGSGNSPLHF. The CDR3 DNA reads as TGTGCCAGCAGCTTAGCGACGGGGAGCGGAAATTCACCCCTCCACTTT.

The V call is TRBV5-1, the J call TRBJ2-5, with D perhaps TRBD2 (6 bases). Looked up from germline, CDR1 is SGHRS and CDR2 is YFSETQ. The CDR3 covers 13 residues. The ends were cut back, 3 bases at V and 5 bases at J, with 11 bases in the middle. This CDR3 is CASSSQLAETQYF. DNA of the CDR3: TGCGCCAGCAGCTCCCAGCTAGCGGAGACCCAGTACTTC.

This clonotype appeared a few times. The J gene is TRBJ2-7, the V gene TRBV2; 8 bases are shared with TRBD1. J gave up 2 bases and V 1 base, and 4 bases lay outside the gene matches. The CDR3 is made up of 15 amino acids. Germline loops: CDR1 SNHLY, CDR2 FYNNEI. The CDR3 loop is CASSEGQGAAYEQYF. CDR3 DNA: TGTGCCAGCAGTGAAGGGCAGGGGGCCGCCTACGAGCAGTACTTC.

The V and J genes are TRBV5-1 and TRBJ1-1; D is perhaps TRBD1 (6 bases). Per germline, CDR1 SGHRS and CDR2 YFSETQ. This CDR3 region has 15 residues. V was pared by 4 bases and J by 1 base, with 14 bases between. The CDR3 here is CASSPEGGRNTEAFF. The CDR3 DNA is TGCGCCAGCAGCCCCGAAGGGGGGCGGAACACTGAAGCTTTCTTT.

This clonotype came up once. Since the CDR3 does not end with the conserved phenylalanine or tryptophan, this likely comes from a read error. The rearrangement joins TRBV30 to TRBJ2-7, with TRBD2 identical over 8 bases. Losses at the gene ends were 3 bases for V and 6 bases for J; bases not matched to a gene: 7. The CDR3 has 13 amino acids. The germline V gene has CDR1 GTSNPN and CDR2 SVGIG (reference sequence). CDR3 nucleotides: TGTGCCTGGAGGGGAGGACTAGCCTCCGAGCAGTACTAC. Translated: CAWRGGLASEQYY.

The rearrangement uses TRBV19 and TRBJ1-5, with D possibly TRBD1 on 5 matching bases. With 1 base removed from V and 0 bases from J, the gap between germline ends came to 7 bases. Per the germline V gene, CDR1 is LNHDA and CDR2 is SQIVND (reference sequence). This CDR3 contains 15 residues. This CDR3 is CASSIGQNSNQPQHF. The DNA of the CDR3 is TGTGCCAGTAGTATAGGACAGAATAGCAATCAGCCCCAGCATTTT.

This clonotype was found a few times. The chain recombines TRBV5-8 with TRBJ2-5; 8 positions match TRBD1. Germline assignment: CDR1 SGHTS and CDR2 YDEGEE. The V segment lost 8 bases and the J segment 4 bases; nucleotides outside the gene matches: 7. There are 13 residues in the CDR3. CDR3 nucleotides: TGTGCCAGTATGAACAGGGGGGTAGAGACCCAGTACTTC. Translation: CASMNRGVETQYF.

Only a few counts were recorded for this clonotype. The CDR3 coding sequence is TGTGCCAGCAGTTTACACAGGGGGCGTGGGGAGCTGTTTTTT. As protein: CASSLHRGRGELFF. The chain uses TRBV28 and TRBJ2-2; 9 positions agree with TRBD1. Per the germline V gene, CDR1 is MDHEN and CDR2 is SYDVKM. The CDR3 loop spans 14 amino acids. V was pared by 2 bases and J by 8 bases, with 3 bases of the junction left unmatched. The full variable domain, in which reference TRBV28 and TRBJ2-2 provide the parts outside the CDR3, is DVKVTQSSRYLVKRTGEKVFLECVQDMDHENMFWYRQDPGLGLRLIYFSYDVKMKEKGDIPEGYSVSREKKERFSLILESASTNQTSMYLCASSLHRGRGELFFGEGSRLTVL.

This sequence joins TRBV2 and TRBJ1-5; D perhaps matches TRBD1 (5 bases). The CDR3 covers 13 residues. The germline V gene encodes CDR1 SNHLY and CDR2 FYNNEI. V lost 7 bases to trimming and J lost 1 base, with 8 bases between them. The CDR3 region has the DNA TGTGCCAGCAAGGGGCAGAGCAATCAGCCCCAGCATTTT. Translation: CASKGQSNQPQHF.

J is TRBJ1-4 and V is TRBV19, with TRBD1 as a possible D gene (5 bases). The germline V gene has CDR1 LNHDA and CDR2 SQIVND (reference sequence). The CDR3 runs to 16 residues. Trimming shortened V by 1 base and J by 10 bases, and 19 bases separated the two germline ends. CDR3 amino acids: CASSIGQYGAGAKLFF. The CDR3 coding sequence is TGTGCCAGTAGTATAGGACAGTACGGGGCAGGCGCAAAACTGTTTTTT.

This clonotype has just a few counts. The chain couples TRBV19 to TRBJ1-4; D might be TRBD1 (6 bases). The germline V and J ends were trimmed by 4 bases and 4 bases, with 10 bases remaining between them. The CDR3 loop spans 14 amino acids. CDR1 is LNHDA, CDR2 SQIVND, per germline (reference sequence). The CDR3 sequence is CASSTGQLNEKLFF. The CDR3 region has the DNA TGTGCCAGTAGTACAGGACAGCTTAATGAAAAACTGTTTTTT.